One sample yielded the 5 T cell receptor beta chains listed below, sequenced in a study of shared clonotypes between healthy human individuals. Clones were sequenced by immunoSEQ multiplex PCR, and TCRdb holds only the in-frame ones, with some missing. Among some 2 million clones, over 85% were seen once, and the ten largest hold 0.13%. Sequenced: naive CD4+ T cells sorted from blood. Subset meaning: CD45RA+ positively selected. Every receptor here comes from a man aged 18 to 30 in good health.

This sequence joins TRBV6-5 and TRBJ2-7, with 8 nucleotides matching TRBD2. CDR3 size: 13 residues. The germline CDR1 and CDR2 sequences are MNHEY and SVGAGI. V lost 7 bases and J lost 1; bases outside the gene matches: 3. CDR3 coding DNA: TGTGCCAGCAACCGCGGGGGGTCCTACGAGCAGTACTTC. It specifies CASNRGGSYEQYF.

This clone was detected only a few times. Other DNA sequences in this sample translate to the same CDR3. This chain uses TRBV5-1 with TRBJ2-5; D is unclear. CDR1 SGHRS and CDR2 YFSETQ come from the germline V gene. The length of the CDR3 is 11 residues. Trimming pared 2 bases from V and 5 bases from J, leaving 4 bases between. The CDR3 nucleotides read TGCGCCAGCAGCTTAGAGGAGACCCAGTACTTC. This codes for CASSLEETQYF.

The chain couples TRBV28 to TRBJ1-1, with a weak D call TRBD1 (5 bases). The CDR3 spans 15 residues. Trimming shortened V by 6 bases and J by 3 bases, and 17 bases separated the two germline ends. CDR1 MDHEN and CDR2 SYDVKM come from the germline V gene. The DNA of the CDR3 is TGTGCCAGCAGCCTCAATAAGGGGCGGGACACTGAAGCTTTCTTT. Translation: CASSLNKGRDTEAFF.

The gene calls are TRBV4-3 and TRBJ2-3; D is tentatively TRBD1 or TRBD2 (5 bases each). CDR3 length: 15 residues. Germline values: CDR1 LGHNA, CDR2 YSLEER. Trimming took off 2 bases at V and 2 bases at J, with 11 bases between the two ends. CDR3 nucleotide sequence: TGCGCCAGCAGCCAACCCGGGACCAACACAGATACGCAGTATTTT. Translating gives CASSQPGTNTDTQYF.

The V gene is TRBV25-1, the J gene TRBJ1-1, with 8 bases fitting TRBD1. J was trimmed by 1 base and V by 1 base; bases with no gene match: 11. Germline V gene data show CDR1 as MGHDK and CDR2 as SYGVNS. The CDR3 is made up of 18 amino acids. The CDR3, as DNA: TGTGCCAGCAGTGAATCCGGACAGGGTATCAAGGGGAACACTGAAGCTTTCTTT. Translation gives CASSESGQGIKGNTEAFF.